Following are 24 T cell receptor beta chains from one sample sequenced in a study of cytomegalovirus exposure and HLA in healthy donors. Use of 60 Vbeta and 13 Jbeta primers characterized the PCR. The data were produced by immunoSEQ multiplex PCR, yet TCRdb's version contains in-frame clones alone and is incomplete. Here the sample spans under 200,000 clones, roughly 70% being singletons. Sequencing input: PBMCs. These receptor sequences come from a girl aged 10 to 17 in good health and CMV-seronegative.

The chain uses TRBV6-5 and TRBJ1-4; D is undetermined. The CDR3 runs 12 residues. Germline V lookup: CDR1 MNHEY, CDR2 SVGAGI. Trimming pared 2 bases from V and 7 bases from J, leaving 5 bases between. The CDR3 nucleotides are TGTGCCAGCAGTTACGCCGGTGAAAAACTGTTTTTT. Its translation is CASSYAGEKLFF.

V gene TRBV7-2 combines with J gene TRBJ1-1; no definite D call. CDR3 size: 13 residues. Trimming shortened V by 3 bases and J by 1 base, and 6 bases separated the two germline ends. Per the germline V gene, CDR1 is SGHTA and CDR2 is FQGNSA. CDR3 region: CASSFLENTEAFF. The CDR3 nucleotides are TGTGCCAGCAGCTTTTTAGAGAACACTGAAGCTTTCTTT.

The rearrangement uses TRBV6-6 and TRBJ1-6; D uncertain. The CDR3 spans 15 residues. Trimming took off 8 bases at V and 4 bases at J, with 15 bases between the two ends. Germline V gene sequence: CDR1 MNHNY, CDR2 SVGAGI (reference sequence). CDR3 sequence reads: CASAARNLYNSPLHF. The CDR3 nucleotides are TGTGCCAGCGCGGCCCGGAACTTATATAATTCACCCCTCCACTTT.

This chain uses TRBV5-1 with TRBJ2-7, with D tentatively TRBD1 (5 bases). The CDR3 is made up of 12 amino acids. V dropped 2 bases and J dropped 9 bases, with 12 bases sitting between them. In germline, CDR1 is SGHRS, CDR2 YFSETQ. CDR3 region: CASSLGDQMQYF. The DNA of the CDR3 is TGCGCCAGCAGCTTAGGGGATCAGATGCAGTACTTC.

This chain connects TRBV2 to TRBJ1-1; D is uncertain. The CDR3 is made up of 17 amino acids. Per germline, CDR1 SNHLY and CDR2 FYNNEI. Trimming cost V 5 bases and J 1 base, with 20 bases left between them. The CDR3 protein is CASSTWTPQAGNTEAFF. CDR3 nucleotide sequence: TGTGCCAGCAGTACCTGGACTCCCCAAGCTGGGAACACTGAAGCTTTCTTT.

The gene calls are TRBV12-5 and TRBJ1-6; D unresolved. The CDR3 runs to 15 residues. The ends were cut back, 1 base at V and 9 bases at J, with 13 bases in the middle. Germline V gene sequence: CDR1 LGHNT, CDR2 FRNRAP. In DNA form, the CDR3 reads TGTGCTAGTGGTTTGGGGCAGACTTTAGCTTCACCCCTCCACTTT. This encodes CASGLGQTLASPLHF.

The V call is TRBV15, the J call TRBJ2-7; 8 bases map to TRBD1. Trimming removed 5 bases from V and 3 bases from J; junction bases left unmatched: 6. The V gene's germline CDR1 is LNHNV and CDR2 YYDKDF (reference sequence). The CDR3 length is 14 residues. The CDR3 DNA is TGTGCCACCAGCGTGGACAGGGCGGGCTACGAGCAGTACTTC. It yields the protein CATSVDRAGYEQYF.

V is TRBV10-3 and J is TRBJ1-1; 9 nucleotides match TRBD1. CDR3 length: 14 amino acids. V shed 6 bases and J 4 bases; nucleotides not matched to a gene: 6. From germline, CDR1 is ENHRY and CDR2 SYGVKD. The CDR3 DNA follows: TGTGCCATCAGGGAGGGACAGGGAGGCACTGAAGCTTTCTTT. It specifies CAIREGQGGTEAFF.

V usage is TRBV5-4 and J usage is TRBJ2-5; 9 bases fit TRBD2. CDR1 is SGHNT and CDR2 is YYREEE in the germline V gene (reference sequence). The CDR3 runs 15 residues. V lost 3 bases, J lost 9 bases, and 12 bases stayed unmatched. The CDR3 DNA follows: TGTGCCAGCAGCTCCCAAACTAGCGGGCAGGGGGCCCAGTACTTC. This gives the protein CASSSQTSGQGAQYF.

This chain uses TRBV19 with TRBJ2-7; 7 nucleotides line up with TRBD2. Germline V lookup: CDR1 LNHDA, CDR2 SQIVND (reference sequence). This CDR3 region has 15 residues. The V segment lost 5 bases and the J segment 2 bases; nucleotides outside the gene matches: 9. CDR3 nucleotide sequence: TGTGCCAGTAGTTCCCCGTCTGGGGGGGCCTACGAGCAGTACTTC. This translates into CASSSPSGGAYEQYF. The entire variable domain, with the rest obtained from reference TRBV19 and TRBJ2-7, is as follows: DGGITQSPKYLFRKEGQNVTLSCEQNLNHDAMYWYRQDPGQGLRLIYYSQIVNDFQKGDIAEGYSVSREKKESFPLTVTSAQKNPTAFYLCASSSPSGGAYEQYFGPGTRLTVT.

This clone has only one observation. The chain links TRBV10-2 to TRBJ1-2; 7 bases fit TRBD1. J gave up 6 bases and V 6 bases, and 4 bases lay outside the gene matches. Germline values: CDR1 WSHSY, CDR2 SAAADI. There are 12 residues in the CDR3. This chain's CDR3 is CASREQGNGYTF. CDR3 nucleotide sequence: TGCGCCAGCAGAGAACAGGGGAATGGCTACACCTTC.

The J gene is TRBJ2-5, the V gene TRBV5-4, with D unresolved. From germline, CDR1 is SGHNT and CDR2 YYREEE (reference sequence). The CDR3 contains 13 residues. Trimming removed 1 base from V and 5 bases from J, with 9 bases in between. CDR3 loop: CASSLRSAETQYF. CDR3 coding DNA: TGTGCCAGCAGCTTGAGGAGCGCGGAGACCCAGTACTTC.

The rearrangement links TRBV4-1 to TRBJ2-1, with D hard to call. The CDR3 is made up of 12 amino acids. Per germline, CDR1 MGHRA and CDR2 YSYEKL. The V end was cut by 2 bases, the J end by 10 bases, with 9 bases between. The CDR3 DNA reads TGCGCCAGCAGCCAACCCCCCCAAGAGCAGTTCTTC. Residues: CASSQPPQEQFF.

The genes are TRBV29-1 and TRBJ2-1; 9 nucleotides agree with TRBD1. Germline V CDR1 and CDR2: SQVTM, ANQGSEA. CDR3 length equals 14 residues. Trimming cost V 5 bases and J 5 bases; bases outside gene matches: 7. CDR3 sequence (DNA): TGCAGCGTTACCCGACAGGGGGTGAACAATGAGCAGTTCTTC. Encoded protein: CSVTRQGVNNEQFF.

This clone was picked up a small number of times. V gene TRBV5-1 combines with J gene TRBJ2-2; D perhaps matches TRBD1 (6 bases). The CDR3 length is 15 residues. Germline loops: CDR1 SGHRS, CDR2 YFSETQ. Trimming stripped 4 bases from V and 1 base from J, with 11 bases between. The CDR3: CASSPTGRNTGELFF. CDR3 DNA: TGCGCCAGCAGCCCAACAGGGAGGAACACCGGGGAGCTGTTTTTT.

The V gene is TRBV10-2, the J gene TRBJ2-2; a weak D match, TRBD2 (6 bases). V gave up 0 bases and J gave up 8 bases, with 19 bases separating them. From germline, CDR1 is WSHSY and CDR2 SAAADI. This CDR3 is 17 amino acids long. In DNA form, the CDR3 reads TGCGCCAGCAGTGAGTCGCGGGGCCCAGAACACCGAGGGGAGCTGTTTTTT. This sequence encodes CASSESRGPEHRGELFF.

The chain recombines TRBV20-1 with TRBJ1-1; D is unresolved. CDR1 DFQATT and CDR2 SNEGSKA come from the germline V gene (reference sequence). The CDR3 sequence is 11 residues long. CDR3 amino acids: CRASMNTEAFF. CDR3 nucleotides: TGCAGGGCCTCAATGAACACTGAAGCTTTCTTT.

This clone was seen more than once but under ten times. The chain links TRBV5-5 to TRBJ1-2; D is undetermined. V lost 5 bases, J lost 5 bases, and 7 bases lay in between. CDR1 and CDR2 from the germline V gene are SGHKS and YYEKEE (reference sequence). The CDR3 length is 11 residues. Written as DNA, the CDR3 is TGTGCCAGCAGACTATTTTATGGCTACACCTTC. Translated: CASRLFYGYTF.

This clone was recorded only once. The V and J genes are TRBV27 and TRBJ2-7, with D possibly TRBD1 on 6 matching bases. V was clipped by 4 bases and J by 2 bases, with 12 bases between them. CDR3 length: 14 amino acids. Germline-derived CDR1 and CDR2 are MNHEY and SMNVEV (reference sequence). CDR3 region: CASSSETGPYEQYF. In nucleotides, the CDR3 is TGTGCCAGCAGTTCGGAGACAGGCCCCTACGAGCAGTACTTC.

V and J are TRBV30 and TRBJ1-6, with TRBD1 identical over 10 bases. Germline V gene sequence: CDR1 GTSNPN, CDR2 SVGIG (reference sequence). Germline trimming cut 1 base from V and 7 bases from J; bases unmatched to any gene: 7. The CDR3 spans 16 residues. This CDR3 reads CAWSGGWGQGNSPLHF. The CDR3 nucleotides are TGTGCCTGGAGTGGAGGGTGGGGACAGGGGAATTCACCCCTCCACTTT.

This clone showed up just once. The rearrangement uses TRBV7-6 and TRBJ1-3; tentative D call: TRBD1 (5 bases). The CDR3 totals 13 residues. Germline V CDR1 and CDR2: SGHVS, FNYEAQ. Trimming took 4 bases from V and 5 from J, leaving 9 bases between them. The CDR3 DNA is TGTGCCAGCAGCTCCGCGGACAGAAACACCATATATTTT. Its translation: CASSSADRNTIYF.

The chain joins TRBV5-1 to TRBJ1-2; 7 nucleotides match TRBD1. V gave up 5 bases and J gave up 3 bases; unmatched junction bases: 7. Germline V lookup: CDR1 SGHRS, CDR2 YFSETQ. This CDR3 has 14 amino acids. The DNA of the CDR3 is TGCGCCAGCAGAGAGGGGACAGTTTACTATGGCTACACCTTC. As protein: CASREGTVYYGYTF.

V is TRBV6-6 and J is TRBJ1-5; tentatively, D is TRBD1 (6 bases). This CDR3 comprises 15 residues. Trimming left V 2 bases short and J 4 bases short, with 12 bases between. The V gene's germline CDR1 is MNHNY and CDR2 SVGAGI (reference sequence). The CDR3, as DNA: TGTGCCAGCAGTTACCTCTCAGGGGTGAATCAGCCCCAGCATTTT. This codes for CASSYLSGVNQPQHF.

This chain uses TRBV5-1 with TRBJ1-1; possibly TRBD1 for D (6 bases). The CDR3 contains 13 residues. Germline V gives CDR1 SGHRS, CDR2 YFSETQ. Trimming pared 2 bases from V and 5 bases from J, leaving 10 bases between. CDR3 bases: TGCGCCAGCAGCTTCACAGGGCTAACTGAAGCTTTCTTT. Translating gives CASSFTGLTEAFF.